This T cell receptor (beta chain) was sequenced during a study of blood T cell repertoires in COVID-19. Study as a whole: T cells, B-cell-depleted T cells, or PBMCs supplied cDNA or gDNA.

Produced via immunoSEQ multiplex PCR; TCRdb's table is partial and in-frame only. This table holds approximately 75,000 clones, around 88% found once. There are 12 residues in the CDR3. The chain couples TRBV21-1 to TRBJ1-5; the D segment call TRBD1 is taken from the table without a DNA check. TRBV21-1 is assigned pseudogene status. What was sequenced was peripheral blood. The sequence came from an elderly man with COVID-19, enrolled during active disease. DNA for the CDR3: TGTGCCAGCCACAGGGATAATCAGCCCCAGCATTTT. Encoded protein: CASHRDNQPQHF.